These 19 T cell receptor beta chains were all obtained from the same sample, sequenced in a study of shared clonotypes between healthy human individuals (dated by TCRdb to 2020 to 2022). The library came from the immunoSEQ multiplex PCR assay. What TCRdb holds here is the immuneACCESS table cut down to in-frame rearrangements. Part of the clones is not present; checked against another copy, under half of the missing clones reflect an unresolved V gene, and the others are unexplained. For this sample there are under 2.5 million clones; around 90% appear just once. The ten most abundant clones make up approximately 0.41% of the sample. The sequenced material came from naive CD4+ T cells from PBMCs. In light of the paper, this sample's cell subset or site label describes: CD45RA+ positively selected. Receptors originate from a man aged 18 to 35 in good health. Some clones in this sample may be carry-over from other donors' samples.

Note on this clone: The junction departs from germline at one end; a sequencing error may be responsible. J is TRBJ2-5 and V is TRBV30; D may match TRBD1 or TRBD2 (5 bases each). The J call may not be correct, given that the DNA end is closer to TRBJ2-7. CDR3 length equals 14 residues. The V gene's germline CDR1 is GTSNPN and CDR2 SVGIG (reference sequence). The CDR3 spells CAGSFGTGSYEQYF. The CDR3 bases are TGTGCCGGGAGTTTCGGGACCGGGTCCTACGAGCAGTACTTC.

The J gene is TRBJ2-1, the V gene TRBV7-7; TRBD2 might be the D (6 bases). Trimming took off 5 bases at V and 2 bases at J, with 16 bases between the two ends. Germline values: CDR1 SSHAT, CDR2 FNYEAQ (reference sequence). CDR3 length equals 16 residues. In DNA form, the CDR3 reads TGTGCCAGCAGCCCCGGGGGTAGCGGAGCCTACAATGAGCAGTTCTTC. It translates to CASSPGGSGAYNEQFF. The variable domain in full, with the rest retrieved from reference TRBV7-7 and TRBJ2-1, is GAGVSQSPRYKVTKRGQDVTLRCDPISSHATLYWYQQALGQGPEFLTYFNYEAQPDKSGLPSDRFSAERPEGSISTLTIQRTEQRDSAMYRCASSPGGSGAYNEQFFGPGTRLTVL.

This chain links TRBV5-1 with TRBJ2-2, with 8 bases identical to TRBD2. The germline CDR1 and CDR2 sequences are SGHRS and YFSETQ. The V and J ends lost 2 bases and 0 bases, in that order; junction bases with no gene match: 3. This CDR3 comprises 16 residues. The CDR3 sequence: CASSLTTSANTGELFF. Here the CDR3 DNA reads TGCGCCAGCAGCTTAACGACTAGCGCGAACACCGGGGAGCTGTTTTTT.

The J gene is TRBJ2-7, the V gene TRBV4-1; D uncertain. V shed 0 bases and J shed 8 bases, with 17 bases lying between them. This CDR3 spans 15 amino acids. Germline CDR1 MGHRA, CDR2 YSYEKL. CDR3 in amino acids: CASSQDLLPLDQQYF. As DNA, the CDR3 is TGCGCCAGCAGCCAAGATCTCCTACCCTTGGATCAGCAGTACTTC.

This clone was detected only a few times. The chain links TRBV30 to TRBJ1-2; no definite D call. Trimming took off 0 bases at V and 4 bases at J, with 12 bases between the two ends. The CDR3 spans 14 residues. Germline CDR1 and CDR2: GTSNPN and SVGIG (reference sequence). The CDR3 loop is CAWSVPRFSYGYTF. Written as DNA, the CDR3 is TGTGCCTGGAGTGTACCGAGGTTCAGCTATGGCTACACCTTC.

The CDR3 region is CASSRRQGGKTEAFF. Here the CDR3 DNA reads TGTGCCAGTAGTAGGCGACAGGGAGGGAAAACTGAAGCTTTCTTT. The chain combines TRBV19 with TRBJ1-1; 7 bases map to TRBD1. The CDR3 length is 15 residues. Germline CDR1 reads LNHDA; CDR2 reads SQIVND (reference sequence). The V and J ends lost 4 bases and 5 bases, in that order; junction bases with no gene match: 10.

V is TRBV2 and J is TRBJ2-7; D not certain. Germline V gene lookup returns CDR1 SNHLY and CDR2 FYNNEI. V lost 7 bases to trimming and J lost 4 bases, with 20 bases between them. The CDR3 consists of 15 residues. The DNA of the CDR3 is TGTGCCAGCACTAGAAGGGCCAGAATTTCTTACGAGCAGTACTTC. This translates into CASTRRARISYEQYF.

For this clone: At the DNA level, this CDR3 is encoded by other sequences in the same sample as well. The chain couples TRBV5-1 to TRBJ2-1; possible D gene TRBD2, 6 bases. Germline lookup yields CDR1 SGHRS and CDR2 YFSETQ. Trimming pared 4 bases from V and 1 base from J, leaving 9 bases between. This CDR3 has 14 amino acids. Written as DNA, the CDR3 is TGCGCCAGCAGCAAAGGAGGGTCCTACAATGAGCAGTTCTTC. As protein: CASSKGGSYNEQFF.

This chain links TRBV2 with TRBJ2-4, with TRBD2 identical over 11 bases. The trim removed 1 base at V and 7 bases at J, leaving 3 bases unmatched. The V gene's germline CDR1 is SNHLY and CDR2 FYNNEI. The CDR3 spans 15 residues. The CDR3 loop reads CASSEVRTSGNIQYF. CDR3 nucleotides: TGTGCCAGCAGTGAAGTAAGGACTAGCGGGAACATTCAGTACTTC.

V usage is TRBV7-2 and J usage is TRBJ1-2; TRBD1 agrees at 7 bases. CDR1 is SGHTA, CDR2 FQGNSA, per germline. V lost 5 bases and J lost 0; bases outside the gene matches: 3. The CDR3 extends over 14 amino acids. The CDR3 DNA reads TGTGCCAGCAGCACCGGGACAGCTAACTATGGCTACACCTTC. Amino acid sequence: CASSTGTANYGYTF.

The gene calls are TRBV14 and TRBJ2-1, with D uncertain. The V gene's germline CDR1 is SGHDN and CDR2 FVKESK. V was pared by 0 bases and J by 9 bases, with 15 bases between. The CDR3 extends over 15 amino acids. This CDR3 is CASSQDLPAYGEQFF. CDR3 sequence (DNA): TGTGCCAGCAGCCAAGATCTGCCGGCCTATGGTGAGCAGTTCTTC.

This chain joins TRBV2 and TRBJ1-5, with D uncertain. CDR1 and CDR2 from the germline V gene are SNHLY and FYNNEI. V gave up 7 bases and J gave up 0 bases, with 10 bases separating them. This CDR3 region has 14 residues. This CDR3 reads CASNFYISNQPQHF. The CDR3 DNA follows: TGTGCCAGCAACTTTTACATTAGCAATCAGCCCCAGCATTTT.

J is TRBJ2-4 and V is TRBV7-2; TRBD1 matches 7 bases. This CDR3 has 19 residues. Germline CDR1 and CDR2: SGHTA and FQGNSA. With V trimmed by 3 bases and J by 0 bases, 14 bases remained unmatched. CDR3 loop: CASSLQDGTVNIAKNIQYF. CDR3 in DNA: TGTGCCAGCAGCTTGCAAGACGGGACAGTGAATATAGCCAAAAACATTCAGTACTTC.

On this clone itself: The sample has other DNA sequences that encode this CDR3 too. The chain has TRBV5-1 and TRBJ2-6; D is undetermined. The CDR3 is 15 residues long. Per germline, CDR1 SGHRS and CDR2 YFSETQ. V was trimmed by 1 base and J by 1 base, leaving 6 bases between them. For the CDR3, the DNA is TGCGCCAGCAGCTTGACAGCTTCTGGGGCCAACGTCCTGACTTTC. This encodes CASSLTASGANVLTF.

The chain has TRBV4-3 and TRBJ1-1, with 8 bases fitting TRBD1. The CDR3 loop spans 15 amino acids. Trimming removed 4 bases from V and 1 base from J; junction bases left unmatched: 5. Germline V lookup: CDR1 LGHNA, CDR2 YSLEER. CDR3: CASSPNRGGNTEAFF. The CDR3 region has the DNA TGCGCCAGCAGCCCAAACAGGGGGGGGAACACTGAAGCTTTCTTT.

This clone was counted only a few times. The chain has TRBV5-3 and TRBJ2-1; D unclear. TRBV5-3 is an open reading frame whose function is uncertain. V dropped 0 bases and J dropped 8 bases, with 12 bases sitting between them. The CDR3 length is 14 residues. The chain's CDR3 is CARSLGAWSDEQFF. DNA of the CDR3: TGTGCCAGAAGCTTGGGAGCCTGGTCCGATGAGCAGTTCTTC.

This clone has just one count. The genes are TRBV5-4 and TRBJ2-1; 7 bases fit TRBD1. The ends lost 4 bases at V and 7 bases at J; junction bases unmatched: 8. This CDR3 spans 14 amino acids. Germline values: CDR1 SGHNT, CDR2 YYREEE (reference sequence). This chain's CDR3 is CASSHRDSMNEQFF. CDR3 nucleotide sequence: TGTGCCAGCAGCCACCGGGACAGTATGAATGAGCAGTTCTTC.

This sequence joins TRBV9 and TRBJ2-2, with D unclear. Looked up from germline, CDR1 is SGDLS and CDR2 is YYNGEE. The length of the CDR3 is 13 residues. The germline V and J ends were trimmed by 4 bases and 6 bases, with 10 bases remaining between them. The CDR3 bases are TGTGCCAGCAGCCTTGTAGGGTCCGGGGAGCTGTTTTTT. Its protein product is CASSLVGSGELFF.

In the case of this clone: This specimen includes other DNA sequences encoding the same CDR3. The J gene is TRBJ2-1, the V gene TRBV5-1; 10 bases agree with TRBD2. CDR1 SGHRS and CDR2 YFSETQ come from the germline V gene. The V segment lost 8 bases and the J segment 3 bases; nucleotides outside the gene matches: 2. The CDR3 spans 13 residues. DNA of the CDR3: TGCGCCAGTCGGACTAGCGGCTACAATGAGCAGTTCTTC. Translating it yields CASRTSGYNEQFF.